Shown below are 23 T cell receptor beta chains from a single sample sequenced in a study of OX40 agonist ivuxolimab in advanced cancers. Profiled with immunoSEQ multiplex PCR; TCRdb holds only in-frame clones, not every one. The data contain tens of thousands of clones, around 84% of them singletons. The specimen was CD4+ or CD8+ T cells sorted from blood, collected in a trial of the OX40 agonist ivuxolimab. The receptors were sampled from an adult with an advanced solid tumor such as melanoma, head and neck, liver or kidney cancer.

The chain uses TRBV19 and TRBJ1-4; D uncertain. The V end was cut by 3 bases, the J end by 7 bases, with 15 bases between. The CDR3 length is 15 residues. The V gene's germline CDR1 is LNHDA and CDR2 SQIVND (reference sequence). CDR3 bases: TGTGCCAGTAGTATTGGAAGGGCTGGCGGTGAAAAACTGTTTTTT. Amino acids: CASSIGRAGGEKLFF.

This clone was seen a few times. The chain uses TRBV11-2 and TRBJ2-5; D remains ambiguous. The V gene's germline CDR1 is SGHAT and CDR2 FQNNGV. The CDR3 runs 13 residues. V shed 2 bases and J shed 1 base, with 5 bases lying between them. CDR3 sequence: CASSLLGQETQYF. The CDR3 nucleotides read TGTGCCAGCAGCTTATTGGGCCAAGAGACCCAGTACTTC.

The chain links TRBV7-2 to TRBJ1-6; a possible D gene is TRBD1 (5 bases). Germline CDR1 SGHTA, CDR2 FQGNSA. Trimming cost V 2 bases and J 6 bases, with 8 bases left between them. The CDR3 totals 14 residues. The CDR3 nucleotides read TGTGCCAGCAGCTTACAGGGATCTAATTCACCCCTCCACTTT. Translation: CASSLQGSNSPLHF.

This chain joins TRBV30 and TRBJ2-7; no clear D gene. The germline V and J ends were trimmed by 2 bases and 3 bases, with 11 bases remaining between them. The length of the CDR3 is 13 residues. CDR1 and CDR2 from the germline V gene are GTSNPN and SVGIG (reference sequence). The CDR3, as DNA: TGTGCCTGGAGTAAGAAGGTTAGCTACGAGCAGTACTTC. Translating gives CAWSKKVSYEQYF.

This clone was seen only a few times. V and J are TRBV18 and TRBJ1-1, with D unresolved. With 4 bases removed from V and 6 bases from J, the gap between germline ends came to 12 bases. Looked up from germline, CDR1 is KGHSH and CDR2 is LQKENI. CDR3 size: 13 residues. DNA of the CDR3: TGTGCCAGCTCACTAGATGGACGGGCTGAAGCTTTCTTT. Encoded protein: CASSLDGRAEAFF.

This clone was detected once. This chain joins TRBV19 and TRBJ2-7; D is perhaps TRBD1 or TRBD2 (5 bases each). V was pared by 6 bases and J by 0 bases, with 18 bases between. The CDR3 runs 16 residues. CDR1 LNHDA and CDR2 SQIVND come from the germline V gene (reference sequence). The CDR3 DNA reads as TGTGCCAGTAGCCACAGAGGGGCGGATAGCTCCTACGAGCAGTACTTC. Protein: CASSHRGADSSYEQYF.

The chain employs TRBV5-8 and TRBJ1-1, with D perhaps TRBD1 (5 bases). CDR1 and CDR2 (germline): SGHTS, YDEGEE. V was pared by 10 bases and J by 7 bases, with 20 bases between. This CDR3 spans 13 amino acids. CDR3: CAGGDGNSVEAFF. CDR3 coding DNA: TGTGCCGGGGGGGACGGAAATTCGGTTGAAGCTTTCTTT.

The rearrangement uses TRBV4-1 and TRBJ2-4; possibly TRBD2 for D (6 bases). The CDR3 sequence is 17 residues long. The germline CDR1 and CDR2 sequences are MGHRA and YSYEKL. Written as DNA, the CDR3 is TGCGACAACACCGCCGGGCCCGCCGGGGGAGACAAAAACATTCAGTACTTC. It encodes CDNTAGPAGGDKNIQYF.

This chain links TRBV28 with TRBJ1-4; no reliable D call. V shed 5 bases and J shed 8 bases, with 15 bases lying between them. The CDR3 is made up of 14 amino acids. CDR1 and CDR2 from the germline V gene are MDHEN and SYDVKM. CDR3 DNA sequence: TGTGCCAGCAGTCCTGCCCAGGTCAGGGAAAAACTGTTTTTT. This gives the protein CASSPAQVREKLFF. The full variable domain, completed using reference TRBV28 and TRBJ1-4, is DVKVTQSSRYLVKRTGEKVFLECVQDMDHENMFWYRQDPGLGLRLIYFSYDVKMKEKGDIPEGYSVSREKKERFSLILESASTNQTSMYLCASSPAQVREKLFFGSGTQLSVL.

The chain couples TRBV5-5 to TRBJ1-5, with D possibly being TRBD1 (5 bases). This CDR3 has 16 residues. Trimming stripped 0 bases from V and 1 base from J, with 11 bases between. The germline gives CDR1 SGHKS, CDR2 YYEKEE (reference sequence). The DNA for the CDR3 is TGTGCCAGCAGCTTGGGGCTCAGGGAGAGCAATCAGCCCCAGCATTTT. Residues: CASSLGLRESNQPQHF.

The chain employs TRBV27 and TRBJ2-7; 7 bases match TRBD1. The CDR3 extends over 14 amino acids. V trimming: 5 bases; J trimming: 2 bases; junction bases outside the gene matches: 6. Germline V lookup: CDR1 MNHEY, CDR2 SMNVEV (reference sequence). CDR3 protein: CASSTRQGPYEQYF. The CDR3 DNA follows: TGTGCCAGCAGTACTCGACAGGGACCCTACGAGCAGTACTTC.

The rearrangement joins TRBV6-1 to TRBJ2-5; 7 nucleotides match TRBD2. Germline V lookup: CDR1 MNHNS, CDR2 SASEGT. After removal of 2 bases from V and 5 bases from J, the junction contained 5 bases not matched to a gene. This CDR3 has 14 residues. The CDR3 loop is CASSEWRERETQYF. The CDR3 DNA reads TGTGCCAGCAGTGAATGGCGGGAGCGGGAGACCCAGTACTTC.

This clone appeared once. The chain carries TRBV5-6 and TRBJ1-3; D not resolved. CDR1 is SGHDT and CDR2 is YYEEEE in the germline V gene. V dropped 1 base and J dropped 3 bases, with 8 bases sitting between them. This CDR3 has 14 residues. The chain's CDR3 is CASSLIRLGNTIYF. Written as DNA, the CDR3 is TGTGCCAGCAGCTTGATCCGACTTGGAAACACCATATATTTT.

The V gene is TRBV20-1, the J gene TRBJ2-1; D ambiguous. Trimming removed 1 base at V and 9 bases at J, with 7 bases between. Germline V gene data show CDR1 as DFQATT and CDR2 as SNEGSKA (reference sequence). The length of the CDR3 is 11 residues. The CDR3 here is CSARGFFEQFF. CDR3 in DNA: TGCAGTGCTAGAGGTTTCTTTGAGCAGTTCTTC.

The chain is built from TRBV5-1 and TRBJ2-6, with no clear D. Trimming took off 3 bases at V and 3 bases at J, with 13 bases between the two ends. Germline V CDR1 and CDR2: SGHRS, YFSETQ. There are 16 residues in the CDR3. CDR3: CASSSSPTGGANVLTF. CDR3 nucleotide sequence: TGCGCCAGCAGCTCCAGCCCGACTGGTGGGGCCAACGTCCTGACTTTC.

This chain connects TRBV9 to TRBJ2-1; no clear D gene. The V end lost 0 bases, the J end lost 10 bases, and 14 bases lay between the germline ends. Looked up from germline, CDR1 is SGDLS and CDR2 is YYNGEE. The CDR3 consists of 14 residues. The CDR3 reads CASSVATYGNEQFF. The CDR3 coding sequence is TGTGCCAGCAGCGTAGCTACGTACGGAAACGAGCAGTTCTTC.

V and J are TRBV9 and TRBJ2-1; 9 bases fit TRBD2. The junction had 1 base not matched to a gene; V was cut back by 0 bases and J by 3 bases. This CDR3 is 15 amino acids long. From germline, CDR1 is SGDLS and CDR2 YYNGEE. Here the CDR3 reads CASSVALAGYNEQFF. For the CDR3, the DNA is TGTGCCAGCAGCGTAGCACTAGCGGGCTACAATGAGCAGTTCTTC.

CDR3 loop: CASETGNTGELFF. The CDR3 nucleotides are TGTGCCAGCGAAACAGGGAACACCGGGGAGCTGTTTTTT. The chain combines TRBV18 with TRBJ2-2, with D perhaps matching TRBD1 (5 bases). From germline, CDR1 is KGHSH and CDR2 LQKENI. Trimming left V 8 bases short and J 1 base short, with 8 bases between. The CDR3 is 13 residues long.

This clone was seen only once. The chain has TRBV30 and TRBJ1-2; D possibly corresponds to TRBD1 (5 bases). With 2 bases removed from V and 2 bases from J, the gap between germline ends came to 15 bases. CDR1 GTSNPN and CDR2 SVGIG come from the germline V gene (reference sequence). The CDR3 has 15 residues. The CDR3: CAWSIRDGLNYGYTF. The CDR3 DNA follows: TGTGCCTGGAGTATCCGGGACGGATTGAACTATGGCTACACCTTC.

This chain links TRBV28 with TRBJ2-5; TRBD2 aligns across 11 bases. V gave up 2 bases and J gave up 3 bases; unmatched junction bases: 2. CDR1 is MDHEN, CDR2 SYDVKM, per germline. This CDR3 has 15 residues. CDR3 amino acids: CASSLLLAGEETQYF. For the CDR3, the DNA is TGTGCCAGCAGTTTACTACTAGCGGGAGAAGAGACCCAGTACTTC.

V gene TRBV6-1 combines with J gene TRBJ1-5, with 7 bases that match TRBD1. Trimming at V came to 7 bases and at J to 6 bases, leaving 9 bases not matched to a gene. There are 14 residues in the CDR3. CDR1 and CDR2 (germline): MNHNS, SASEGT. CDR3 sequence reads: CASKTGSGGQPQHF. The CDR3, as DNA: TGTGCCAGCAAGACAGGGTCGGGGGGTCAGCCCCAGCATTTT.

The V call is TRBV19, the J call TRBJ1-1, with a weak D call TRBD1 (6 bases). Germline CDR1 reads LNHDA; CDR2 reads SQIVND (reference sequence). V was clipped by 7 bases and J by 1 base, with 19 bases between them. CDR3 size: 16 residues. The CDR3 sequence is CASMRGGSKGNTEAFF. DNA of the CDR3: TGTGCCAGTATGCGGGGGGGCAGCAAAGGGAACACTGAAGCTTTCTTT. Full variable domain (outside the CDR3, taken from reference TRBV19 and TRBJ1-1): DGGITQSPKYLFRKEGQNVTLSCEQNLNHDAMYWYRQDPGQGLRLIYYSQIVNDFQKGDIAEGYSVSREKKESFPLTVTSAQKNPTAFYLCASMRGGSKGNTEAFFGQGTRLTVV.

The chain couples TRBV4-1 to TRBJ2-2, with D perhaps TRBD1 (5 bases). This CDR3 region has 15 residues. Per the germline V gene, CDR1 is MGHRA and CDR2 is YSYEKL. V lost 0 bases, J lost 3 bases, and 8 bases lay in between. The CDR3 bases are TGCGCCAGCAGCCAAGACGACAGCTACACCGGGGAGCTGTTTTTT. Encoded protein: CASSQDDSYTGELFF.